A selection of T cell receptor beta chains follows, all from one sample in a study of shared clonotypes between healthy human individuals. Measured with immunoSEQ multiplex PCR; TCRdb has only the in-frame clones, and not every one. The sample has under 1,100,000 clones, roughly 80% seen once. Material for sequencing was memory CD4+ T cells sorted from blood. The receptors shown here come from a man aged 18 to 29 in good health. CDR3s include the opening cysteine and the closing phenylalanine or tryptophan. D genes are given only for firm matches. Size values are once, few and many counts, or a class for expanded clones, and some rows have none.

CDR3: CAWSSSKGQGSQPQHF; DNA: TGTGCCTGGAGTTCCTCCAAGGGACAGGGCAGTCAGCCCCAGCATTTT; D: TRBD1; size: -; V: TRBV30; J: TRBJ1-5
CDR3: CASSYASGRVGRGTDTQYF; DNA: TGTGCCAGCAGCTATGCTAGCGGGAGAGTGGGACGAGGCACAGATACGCAGTATTTT; D: TRBD2; size: once; V: TRBV5-6; J: TRBJ2-3
CDR3: CASKEIQGYEQYF; DNA: TGTGCCAGCAAAGAGATACAGGGGTACGAGCAGTACTTC; D: TRBD1; size: once; V: TRBV25-1; J: TRBJ2-7
CDR3: CASSSGHKLSYEQYF; DNA: TGCGCCAGCAGCTCGGGACACAAGCTCTCCTACGAGCAGTACTTC; D: -; size: -; V: TRBV5-1; J: TRBJ2-7
CDR3: CASTESGETQYF; DNA: TGTGCCAGCACCGAGTCAGGAGAGACCCAGTACTTC; D: -; size: -; V: TRBV2; J: TRBJ2-5
CDR3: CASSGTGVEQYF; DNA: TGTGCCAGTTCCGGGACAGGGGTCGAGCAGTACTTC; D: TRBD1; size: -; V: TRBV18; J: TRBJ2-7
CDR3: CASSHPGGDGYTF; DNA: TGCGCCAGCAGCCATCCAGGGGGCGATGGCTACACCTTC; D: TRBD1; size: -; V: TRBV4-1; J: TRBJ1-2
CDR3: CASSYSPSETQYF; DNA: TGTGCCAGCAGTTACTCGCCGTCGGAGACCCAGTACTTC; D: -; size: -; V: TRBV6-5; J: TRBJ2-5
CDR3: CASSTRDSPMGFF; DNA: TGTGCCAGCAGCACCCGGGACAGTCCCATGGGGTTCTTC; D: TRBD1; size: -; V: TRBV5-6; J: TRBJ2-1
CDR3: CASRDRDRGSQPQHF; DNA: TGTGCCAGCAGGGACCGGGACAGGGGCTCCCAGCCCCAGCATTTT; D: TRBD1; size: -; V: TRBV6-1; J: TRBJ1-5
CDR3: CASSARQGAYGYTF; DNA: TGTGCCAGCAGCGCCAGACAGGGGGCCTATGGCTACACCTTC; D: TRBD1; size: -; V: TRBV9; J: TRBJ1-2
CDR3: CATSLEAGGEKTQYF; DNA: TGTGCCACCAGCCTGGAGGCGGGGGGGGAAAAGACCCAGTACTTC; D: TRBD2; size: -; V: TRBV15; J: TRBJ2-5
CDR3: CASSLLDTSNNSPLHF; DNA: TGCGCCAGCAGCCTCCTGGACACGTCTAATAATTCACCCCTCCACTTT; D: -; size: many; V: TRBV5-1; J: TRBJ1-6
CDR3: CASSLGGNTEAFF; DNA: TGCGCCAGCAGCTTAGGGGGGAACACTGAAGCTTTCTTT; D: -; size: -; V: TRBV5-1; J: TRBJ1-1
CDR3: CAWSNLGEGQPQHF; DNA: TGTGCCTGGAGTAACTTAGGGGAAGGTCAGCCCCAGCATTTT; D: -; size: few; V: TRBV30; J: TRBJ1-5
CDR3: CASSSQGRDTQYF; DNA: TGTGCCAGCAGCTCCCAGGGAAGAGATACGCAGTATTTT; D: -; size: -; V: TRBV11-3; J: TRBJ2-3
CDR3: CASSLEGGSPGANVLTF; DNA: TGTGCCAGCAGCTTGGAAGGGGGATCGCCCGGGGCCAACGTCCTGACTTTC; D: -; size: few; V: TRBV5-5; J: TRBJ2-6
CDR3: CATSRLLGATEAFF; DNA: TGTGCCACCAGCAGGTTGTTGGGTGCCACTGAAGCTTTCTTT; D: -; size: -; V: TRBV15; J: TRBJ1-1
CDR3: CASSKSPRPPYEQYF; DNA: TGTGCCAGTAGTAAGAGCCCGAGGCCTCCCTACGAGCAGTACTTC; D: -; size: -; V: TRBV19; J: TRBJ2-7
CDR3: CASQGTGEAGELFF; DNA: TGTGCCAGCCAGGGGACAGGGGAAGCCGGGGAGCTGTTTTTT; D: TRBD1; size: -; V: TRBV5-6; J: TRBJ2-2
CDR3: CASSETGIWEGYTF; DNA: TGTGCCAGCAGCGAGACAGGCATCTGGGAGGGCTACACCTTC; D: -; size: many; V: TRBV7-8; J: TRBJ1-2
CDR3: CASSQLRYEQYF; DNA: TGTGCCAGCAGCCAACTACGATACGAGCAGTACTTC; D: -; size: once; V: TRBV7-8; J: TRBJ2-7
CDR3: CASSLLAGVISGELFF; DNA: TGTGCCAGCAGCCTCCTAGCGGGGGTTATTTCTGGGGAGCTGTTTTTT; D: TRBD2; size: -; V: TRBV11-3; J: TRBJ2-2